This is a list of T cell receptor beta chains from one sample in a study of blood T cell repertoires in COVID-19. TCRdb keeps only in-frame clones here, not all; method: immunoSEQ multiplex PCR. In the table there are about 480,000 clones, nearly 90% of which are singletons. The sequenced material came from peripheral blood. The origin of the receptors is a man aged 18 to 30 with COVID-19, enrolled during active disease. Both conserved end residues are part of each CDR3. The D gene is left open where the match is weak. The size of a clone is reported for some rows only, either as once, few or many, or as a class for expanded clones.

D,V,J,size,DNA,CDR3
TRBD2,TRBV2,TRBJ2-1,.,TGTGCCAGCAGAGCATTAGCGGGGGGCTCTTACAATGAGCAGTTCTTC,CASRALAGGSYNEQFF
.,TRBV3-1/TRBV3-2,TRBJ1-5,once,TGTGCCAGCAGCCAAGGGTCGGGTAGCAATCAGCCCCAGCATTTT,CASSQGSGSNQPQHF
.,TRBV19,TRBJ2-1,.,TGTGCCAGTAGTAGGTCAGATCAGCAGTTCTTC,CASSRSDQQFF
TRBD2,TRBV11-2,TRBJ2-1,.,TGTGCCAGCAGCTTAGACGTAGCGGGGGGGAGTTACAATGAGCAGTTCTTC,CASSLDVAGGSYNEQFF
TRBD2,TRBV6-5,TRBJ2-7,.,TGTGCCAGCAGTTTAACCGGGACTAATTCCTACGAGCAGTACTTC,CASSLTGTNSYEQYF
TRBD2,TRBV3-1/TRBV3-2,TRBJ2-1,.,TGTGCCAGCAGCCAACTAGCGGGAAAGGTCAATGAGCAGTTCTTC,CASSQLAGKVNEQFF
TRBD1,TRBV11-1,TRBJ2-7,.,TGTGCCAGCAGCCACAGGGGGAGCTCCTACGAGCAGTACTTC,CASSHRGSSYEQYF
TRBD2,TRBV5-8,TRBJ2-1,once,TGTGCCAGCAGCTTGGGGAGTCGGGGGGGGTACGATGAGCAGTTCTTC,CASSLGSRGGYDEQFF
TRBD1,TRBV29-1,TRBJ1-4,.,TGCAGCGTTGTTGACAGGGCTACAAATGAAAAACTGTTTTTT,CSVVDRATNEKLFF
TRBD1,TRBV18,TRBJ1-1,once,TGTGCCAGCTCACCAGTCTCGCAGGGGGCCAACACTGAAGCTTTCTTT,CASSPVSQGANTEAFF
.,TRBV12-5,TRBJ2-1,once,TGTGCTAGTGGTTTGGTCAGGGTTGAGCAGTTCTTC,CASGLVRVEQFF
TRBD1,TRBV19,TRBJ2-7,once,TGTGCCAGTAGTCAACAGGGGGCAGCCTACGAGCAGTACTTC,CASSQQGAAYEQYF
.,TRBV5-4,TRBJ2-3,.,TGTGCCAGCAGCTCGATCGGGAGCAGCACAGATACGCAGTATTTT,CASSSIGSSTDTQYF
TRBD2,TRBV24-1,TRBJ2-3,.,TGTGCCACCAGTGATTTAGGAAGCGGGAAGGCAGATACGCAGTATTTT,CATSDLGSGKADTQYF
.,TRBV15,TRBJ2-7,.,TGTGCCACCAGCAGAGATCCTAGCAACAACGACGAGCAGTACTTC,CATSRDPSNNDEQYF
TRBD2,TRBV5-4,TRBJ2-3,.,TGTGCCAGCAGCCAGGGACTAGCGGGGTTGGATACGCAGTATTTT,CASSQGLAGLDTQYF
TRBD2,TRBV11-3,TRBJ2-1,.,TGTGCCAGCAGCCCGACTAGCGGGAGGCACAATGAGCAGTTCTTC,CASSPTSGRHNEQFF
TRBD1,TRBV5-1,TRBJ2-5,.,TGCGCCAGCACCCAGACAGGGCAAGAGACCCAGTACTTC,CASTQTGQETQYF
TRBD1,TRBV19,TRBJ1-1,once,TGTGCCAGTAGTAGAGAAGGGACAGCCACTGAAGCTTTCTTT,CASSREGTATEAFF
TRBD2,TRBV4-1,TRBJ2-1,once,TGCGCCAGCAGCGATACTAGCGGGAGTAGCAATGAGCAGTTCTTC,CASSDTSGSSNEQFF
TRBD1,TRBV9,TRBJ1-1,.,TGTGCCAGCAGCGAAGGGACAGGGGGTTTTAGGACTGAAGCTTTCTTT,CASSEGTGGFRTEAFF
TRBD1,TRBV6-1,TRBJ2-2,.,TGTGCCAGCAGTGAAACCCCAGGGGGAGCGAACACCGGGGAGCTGTTTTTT,CASSETPGGANTGELFF
.,TRBV9,TRBJ2-4,.,TGTGCCAGCAGCGTAGATACCGGGACTCCCAGGGCTGGAAACATTCAGTACTTC,CASSVDTGTPRAGNIQYF
.,TRBV3-1/TRBV3-2,TRBJ2-1,.,TGTGCCAGCAGCCGGCTTCGGGGGACCAGGAATGAGCAGTTCTTC,CASSRLRGTRNEQFF
.,TRBV18,TRBJ1-2,.,TGTGCCAGCTCACCCGCCACCGACGGAGTCTATGGCTACACCTTC,CASSPATDGVYGYTF
.,TRBV19,TRBJ1-3,.,TGTGCCAGTAGCCCGACAGGTTTCGGAAACACCATATATTTT,CASSPTGFGNTIYF
.,TRBV15,TRBJ2-7,.,TGTGCCACCAGCAGAGATATTGGGGGCGGGTACGAGCAGTACTTC,CATSRDIGGGYEQYF
TRBD1,TRBV5-1,TRBJ2-7,.,TGCGCCAGCAGCGGGACACCGTCGAGTGACAGGGCTCTTTACGAGCAGTACTTC,CASSGTPSSDRALYEQYF
TRBD1,TRBV19,TRBJ1-6,.,TGTGCCAGTAGTATCGGAGACAGGGGGGGTTCACCCCTCCACTTT,CASSIGDRGGSPLHF
.,TRBV5-1,TRBJ2-1,.,TGCGCCAGCAGGTCCAGGTACAATGAGCAGTTCTTC,CASRSRYNEQFF
TRBD2,TRBV4-1,TRBJ2-7,.,TGCGCCAGCAGCCAAGATACGGCTAGCGGGAGCTACGAGCAGTACTTC,CASSQDTASGSYEQYF
.,TRBV4-1,TRBJ1-4,.,TGCGCCAGCAGCCAAGATCCGTGGAGGAACGAAAAACTGTTTTTT,CASSQDPWRNEKLFF
TRBD2,TRBV7-9,TRBJ2-1,.,TGTGCCAGCAGCCTGGGGACTAGCGGGTGGGGTGAGCAGTTCTTC,CASSLGTSGWGEQFF
TRBD1,TRBV2,TRBJ2-7,once,TGTGCCAGCAGTGAGGCAGACAGGGCCTACGAGCAGTACTTC,CASSEADRAYEQYF
.,TRBV12-3/TRBV12-4,TRBJ2-7,once,TGTGCCAGCAGTTCCCCGGGGGTCGAGCAGTACTTC,CASSSPGVEQYF
.,TRBV6-5,TRBJ1-3,.,TGTGCCAGCAGTACAGCGGGCGCCGTGGGTGACACCATATATTTT,CASSTAGAVGDTIYF
.,TRBV10-2,TRBJ1-5,.,TGCGCCAGCAGTGAGTCAACCGGGTTAGGCCAGCCCCAGCATTTT,CASSESTGLGQPQHF
TRBD1,TRBV28,TRBJ2-7,.,TGTGCCAGCATGAGTGGGGACAGGGGATGGCACGAGCAGTACTTC,CASMSGDRGWHEQYF